These T cell receptor beta chains were read from a single sample in a study of cytomegalovirus exposure and HLA in healthy donors. Produced via immunoSEQ multiplex PCR; TCRdb's table is partial and in-frame only. The sample lists approximately 94,000 clones; about three quarters were seen once. The source material was PBMCs. These receptors were taken from a man under 40 in good health and CMV-seropositive. Each CDR3 is given without its conserved first and last residue.

V: TRBV7-9; J: TRBJ2-3; CDR3: ASSFPRDTDTQY
V: TRBV5-1; J: TRBJ2-2; CDR3: ASSLTGLGFTGELF
V: TRBV19; J: TRBJ1-2; CDR3: ASLDRGQVYGYT
V: TRBV19; J: TRBJ2-7; CDR3: ASSGAGRSTEQY
V: TRBV5-6; J: TRBJ2-3; CDR3: ASSFEPREDTQY
V: TRBV18; J: TRBJ2-7; CDR3: ASSPPSRGGYEQY
V: TRBV30; J: TRBJ1-2; CDR3: AWSVGGHNSGYT
V: TRBV4-1; J: TRBJ1-2; CDR3: ASSQALTGYLGGIYT
V: TRBV25-1; J: TRBJ2-3; CDR3: ASSDRLAGKTDTQY
V: TRBV15; J: TRBJ1-5; CDR3: ATSPQGRGLGQPQH
V: TRBV5-8; J: TRBJ2-3; CDR3: ASSLERGGGTDTQY
V: TRBV11-1; J: TRBJ1-2; CDR3: ASSLEPLNYGYT
V: TRBV6-1; J: TRBJ1-2; CDR3: AIHPTGLGGYT
V: TRBV6-5; J: TRBJ2-7; CDR3: ASRAGGLFSEQY
V: TRBV7-2; J: TRBJ2-7; CDR3: ASSSGLAAYEQY
V: TRBV13; J: TRBJ2-3; CDR3: ASSLAADTQY
V: TRBV4-3; J: TRBJ1-1; CDR3: ASSQLTGVGTEAF
V: TRBV9; J: TRBJ2-3; CDR3: ASSGLGFTDTQY
V: TRBV4-1; J: TRBJ2-1; CDR3: ASSQDHRQGARNEQF
V: TRBV19; J: TRBJ2-1; CDR3: ASSINAGGPRKDEQF
V: TRBV11-1; J: TRBJ1-1; CDR3: ASSSWAHGKGTEAF
V: TRBV27; J: TRBJ1-5; CDR3: ASGTSGSNQPQH
V: TRBV28; J: TRBJ2-1; CDR3: ASSLVGGYNEQF
V: TRBV6-5; J: TRBJ1-6; CDR3: ASRPSGTGNSPLH
V: TRBV7-9; J: TRBJ2-2; CDR3: ASETGGALTGELF
V: TRBV5-1; J: TRBJ1-4; CDR3: ASKRQSNEKLF
V: TRBV5-1; J: TRBJ2-1; CDR3: ASTPGSYNEQF
V: TRBV30; J: TRBJ2-3; CDR3: AWSPLGLARQY
V: TRBV19; J: TRBJ1-2; CDR3: ASNLRGSYGYT
V: TRBV7-9; J: TRBJ2-3; CDR3: ASSLVDRTSTDTQY
V: TRBV27; J: TRBJ2-6; CDR3: ASSPTGLAGANVLT
V: TRBV9; J: TRBJ2-7; CDR3: ASSVGGSGYEQY